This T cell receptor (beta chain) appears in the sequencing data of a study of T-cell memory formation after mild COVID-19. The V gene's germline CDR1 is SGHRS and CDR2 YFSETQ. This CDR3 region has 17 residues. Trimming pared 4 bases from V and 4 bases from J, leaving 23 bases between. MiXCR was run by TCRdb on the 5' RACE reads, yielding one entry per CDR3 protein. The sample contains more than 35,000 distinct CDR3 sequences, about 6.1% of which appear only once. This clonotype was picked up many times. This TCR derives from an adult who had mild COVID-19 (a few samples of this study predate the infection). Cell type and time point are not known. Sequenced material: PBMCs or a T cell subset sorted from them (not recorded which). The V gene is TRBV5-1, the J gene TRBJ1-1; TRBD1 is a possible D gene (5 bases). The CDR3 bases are TGCGCCAGCAGCCCAAGTCCCGGGACGGGCCGCGGCACTGAAGCTTTCTTT. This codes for CASSPSPGTGRGTEAFF. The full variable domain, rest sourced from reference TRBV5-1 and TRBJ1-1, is KAGVTQTPRYLIKTRGQQVTLSCSPISGHRSVSWYQQTPGQGLQFLFEYFSETQRNKGNFPGRFSGRQFSNSRSEMNVSTLELGDSALYLCASSPSPGTGRGTEAFFGQGTRLTVV.